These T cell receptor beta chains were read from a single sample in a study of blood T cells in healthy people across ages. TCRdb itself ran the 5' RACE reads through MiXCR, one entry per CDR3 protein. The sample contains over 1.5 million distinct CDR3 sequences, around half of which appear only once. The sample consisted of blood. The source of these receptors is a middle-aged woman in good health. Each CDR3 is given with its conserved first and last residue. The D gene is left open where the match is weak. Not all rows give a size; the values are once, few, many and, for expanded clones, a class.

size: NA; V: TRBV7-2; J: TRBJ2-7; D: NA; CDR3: CASSLWGSGAVYEQYF; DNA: TGTGCCAGCAGCTTATGGGGGTCGGGGGCAGTGTACGAGCAGTACTTC
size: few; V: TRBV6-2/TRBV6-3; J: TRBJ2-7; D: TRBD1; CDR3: CASTTGTGSYEQYF; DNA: TGTGCCAGCACGACCGGGACAGGCTCCTACGAGCAGTACTTC
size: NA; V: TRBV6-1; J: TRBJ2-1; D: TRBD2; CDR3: CASSEGGLASYLNEQFF; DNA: TGTGCCAGCAGTGAGGGAGGGTTAGCAAGCTATCTCAATGAGCAGTTCTTC
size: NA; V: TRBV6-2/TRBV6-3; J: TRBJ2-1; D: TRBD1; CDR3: CASKYVDRVVYGEQFF; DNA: TGTGCCAGCAAGTATGTGGACAGGGTCGTTTACGGTGAGCAGTTCTTC
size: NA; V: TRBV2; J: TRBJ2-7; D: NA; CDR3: CASSETGVPEQYF; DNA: TGTGCCAGCAGTGAAACGGGGGTCCCCGAGCAGTACTTC
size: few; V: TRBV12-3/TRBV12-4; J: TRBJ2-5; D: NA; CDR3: CASSIEGEKTQYF; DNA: TGTGCCAGCAGCATAGAGGGGGAAAAGACCCAGTACTTC
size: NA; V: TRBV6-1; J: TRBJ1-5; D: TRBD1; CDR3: CASMPPGQGNQPQHF; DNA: TGTGCCAGCATGCCACCGGGACAGGGAAATCAGCCCCAGCATTTT
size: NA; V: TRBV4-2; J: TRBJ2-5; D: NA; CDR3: CASSQEARGNQETQYF; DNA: TGTGCCAGCAGCCAAGAGGCGCGGGGTAACCAAGAGACCCAGTACTTC
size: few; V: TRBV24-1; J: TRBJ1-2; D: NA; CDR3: CATSEGANYGYTF; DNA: TGTGCCACCAGTGAGGGGGCGAACTATGGCTACACCTTC
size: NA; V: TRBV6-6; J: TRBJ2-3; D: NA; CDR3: CASSSRDPDTQYF; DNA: TGTGCCAGCAGTTCCCGGGACCCAGATACGCAGTATTTT
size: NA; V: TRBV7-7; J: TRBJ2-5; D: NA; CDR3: CASSPLIGNQETQYF; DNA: TGTGCTAGCAGCCCATTGATTGGGAACCAAGAGACCCAGTACTTC
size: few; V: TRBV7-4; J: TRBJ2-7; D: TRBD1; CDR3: CASSGRDRGHEQYF; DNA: TGTGCCAGCAGCGGGAGGGACAGGGGTCACGAGCAGTACTTC
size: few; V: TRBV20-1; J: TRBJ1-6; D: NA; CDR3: CSARDMPGNNSPLHF; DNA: TGCAGTGCTAGAGATATGCCGGGAAATAATTCACCCCTCCACTTT
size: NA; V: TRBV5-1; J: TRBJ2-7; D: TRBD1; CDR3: CASNAPGQGNYGQYF; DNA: TGCGCCAGCAATGCTCCGGGACAGGGCAACTACGGGCAGTACTTC
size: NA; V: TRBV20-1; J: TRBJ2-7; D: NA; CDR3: CSARNSPTQGIYEQYF; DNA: TGCAGTGCTAGGAATTCTCCGACACAGGGAATATACGAGCAGTACTTC
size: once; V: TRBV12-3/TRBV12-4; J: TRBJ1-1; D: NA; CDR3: CASSYQALGTEAFF; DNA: TGTGCCAGCAGTTATCAGGCGCTGGGCACTGAAGCTTTCTTT
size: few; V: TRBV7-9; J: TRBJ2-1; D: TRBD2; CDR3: CASSLWHPGLAGSYNEQFF; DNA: TGTGCCAGCAGCTTATGGCACCCGGGACTAGCGGGGTCCTACAATGAGCAGTTCTTC
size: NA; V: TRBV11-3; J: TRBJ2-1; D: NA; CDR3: CASSFSQAQSSYNEQFF; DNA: TGTGCCAGCAGCTTCTCCCAGGCCCAAAGCTCCTACAATGAGCAGTTCTTC
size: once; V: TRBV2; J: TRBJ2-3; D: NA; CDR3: CATPGETGPDTQYF; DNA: TGTGCCACCCCGGGGGAGACAGGTCCAGATACGCAGTATTTT
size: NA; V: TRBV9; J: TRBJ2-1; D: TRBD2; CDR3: CASSGRGDYNEQFF; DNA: TGTGCCAGCAGCGGACGGGGGGATTACAATGAGCAGTTCTTC
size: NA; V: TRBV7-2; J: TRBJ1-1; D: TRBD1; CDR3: CASSCRTGTEAFF; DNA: TGTGCCAGCAGTTGCCGGACAGGCACTGAAGCTTTCTTT
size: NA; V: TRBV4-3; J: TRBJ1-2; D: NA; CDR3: CASSQDQQGRWNGYTF; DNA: TGCGCCAGCAGCCAAGATCAGCAGGGGCGCTGGAATGGCTACACCTTC
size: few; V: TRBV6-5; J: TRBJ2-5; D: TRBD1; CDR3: CASSSDRGIVETQYF; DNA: TGTGCCAGCAGTTCCGACAGGGGGATTGTGGAGACCCAGTACTTC
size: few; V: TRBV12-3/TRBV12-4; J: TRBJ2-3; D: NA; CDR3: CASSFSGGGDTQYF; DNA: TGTGCCAGCAGTTTTAGTGGGGGCGGGGATACGCAGTATTTT
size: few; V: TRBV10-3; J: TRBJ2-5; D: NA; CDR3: CAISGQVQETQYF; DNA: TGTGCCATCAGTGGCCAGGTACAAGAGACCCAGTACTTC
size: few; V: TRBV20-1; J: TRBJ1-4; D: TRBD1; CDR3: CSARDQRTGLREKLFF; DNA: TGCAGTGCTAGAGATCAACGGACAGGGCTGCGGGAAAAACTGTTTTTT
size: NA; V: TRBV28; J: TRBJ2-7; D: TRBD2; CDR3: CASTSGATPSYEQYF; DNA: TGTGCCAGTACTAGCGGGGCCACCCCTTCCTACGAGCAGTACTTC
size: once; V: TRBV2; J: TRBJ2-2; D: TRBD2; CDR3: CASMKTSGDTGELFF; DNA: TGTGCCAGCATGAAGACTAGCGGGGACACCGGGGAGCTGTTTTTT
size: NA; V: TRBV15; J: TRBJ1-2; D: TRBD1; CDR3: CATSPGTGGSGYTF; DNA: TGTGCCACCAGCCCCGGGACAGGGGGCAGCGGCTACACCTTC
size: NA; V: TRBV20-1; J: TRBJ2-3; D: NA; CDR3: CSAKTGTDTQYF; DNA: TGCAGTGCTAAAACTGGAACAGATACGCAGTATTTT
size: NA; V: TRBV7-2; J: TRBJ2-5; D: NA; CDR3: CASSFPARGETQYF; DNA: TGTGCCAGCAGCTTTCCCGCCCGGGGAGAGACCCAGTACTTC
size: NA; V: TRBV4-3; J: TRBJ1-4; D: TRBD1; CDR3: CASSQDPQGQGFEKLFF; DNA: TGCGCCAGCAGCCAAGATCCCCAGGGACAGGGGTTTGAAAAACTGTTTTTT
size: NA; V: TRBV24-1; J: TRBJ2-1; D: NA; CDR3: CATSDGRRVQETQFF; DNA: TGTGCCACCAGTGATGGCCGTAGAGTACAAGAGACCCAGTTCTTC